Below are 6 T cell receptor beta chains sequenced from a single sample in a study of T-cell reconstitution after alpha-beta-depleted transplantation in children (dated by TCRdb to the mid-2010s). Library generation was performed with PCR. TCRdb shows the sequencer as Illumina HiSeq 2500. TCR libraries were prepared with molecular barcoding, using unique molecular identifiers to normalize TCRbeta repertoire quantification. TCRdb reworked the public reads: Q25 trimming with fastp, MiXCR clone assembly, productive beta chains retained. A single entry per CDR3 protein holds the most common genes and DNA from its merged rows. A total of hundreds of thousands of distinct CDR3 sequences appear in this sample, 16% of them only once. Of the sample, 1.1% is held by the ten largest clones. Sequences were derived from PBMCs from the stem cell graft donor, sampled from the stem cell graft. The receptors derive from a human donor who donated a stem cell graft to a child with acute myeloid leukemia.

Only a few counts were recorded for this clonotype. As DNA, the CDR3 is TGCGCCAGCAGCCAAGACCAGGGCCCAGAAAAACTGTTTTTT. It encodes CASSQDQGPEKLFF. This chain uses TRBV4-3 with TRBJ1-4; D is possibly TRBD1 (5 bases). This CDR3 contains 14 residues. The germline V and J ends were trimmed by 0 bases and 8 bases, with 10 bases remaining between them. Germline V gene sequence: CDR1 LGHNA, CDR2 YSLEER.

This clonotype was found a few times. Relative to the germline gene, one junction end is altered; a read error may explain this. The rearrangement uses TRBV20-1 and TRBJ2-5, with 10 positions matching TRBD2. This CDR3 is built from 16 residues. In germline, CDR1 is DFQATT, CDR2 SNEGSKA (reference sequence). CDR3 residues: CCARDLKRGGKETQYF. DNA of the CDR3: TGCTGTGCTAGAGATCTTAAGCGGGGGGGAAAAGAGACCCAGTACTTC.

This clonotype was recorded at least ten times. This chain connects TRBV5-5 to TRBJ2-3; weak D call: TRBD1 (6 bases). Germline assignment: CDR1 SGHKS and CDR2 YYEKEE (reference sequence). V lost 4 bases, J lost 6 bases, and 12 bases lay in between. The CDR3 runs to 13 residues. CDR3 residues: CASSIRGVDTQYF. DNA of the CDR3: TGTGCCAGCAGCATCAGGGGAGTGGATACGCAGTATTTT.

Many counts were recorded for this clonotype. This CDR3 reads CASSYEQIPDNEQFF. Here the CDR3 DNA reads TGTGCCAGCAGTTACGAACAGATTCCGGACAATGAGCAGTTCTTC. J is TRBJ2-1 and V is TRBV6-5, with D unclear. V lost 2 bases and J lost 5, with 13 bases in between. CDR3 size: 15 residues. Germline CDR1 reads MNHEY; CDR2 reads SVGAGI.

This clonotype was observed at least ten times. The chain links TRBV20-1 to TRBJ2-3, with 14 bases fitting TRBD2. V lost 5 bases, J lost 5 bases, and 3 bases stayed unmatched. The CDR3 consists of 14 residues. Germline loops: CDR1 DFQATT, CDR2 SNEGSKA (reference sequence). Written as DNA, the CDR3 is TGCAGTGCTTGGACTAGCGGGGGGCGAGATACGCAGTATTTT. Translated: CSAWTSGGRDTQYF.

J is TRBJ2-7 and V is TRBV7-2; TRBD2 agrees at 8 bases. The CDR3 is 15 residues long. The V gene's germline CDR1 is SGHTA and CDR2 FQGNSA. With 4 bases clipped from V and 6 bases from J, the junction kept 11 bases outside the gene matches. CDR3 amino acids: CASSSGGGVGVEQYF. CDR3 nucleotides: TGTGCCAGCAGCTCCGGGGGGGGGGTCGGGGTCGAGCAGTACTTC.